This T cell receptor beta chain was found in a study of shared clonotypes between healthy human individuals (dated by TCRdb to about 2020). Study-level background: The cohort included a few men and a couple of women between 18 and 49 years of age. Per donor, leukapheresis produced somewhere between about 0.85 and 8.9 billion PBMCs. Different laboratories and diverse techniques were used to prepare libraries and sequence TCR repertoires, to increase sequencing depth and limit assay-specific biases. To estimate repertoire size and how much clonotypes are shared between individuals, the study performed deep sequencing of blood TCR repertoires from a few healthy adults. For each donor, CD4 naive and CD4 memory were each run on three plates, CD8 naive on two plates, and CD8 memory on one plate. What the study reported, not specific to this receptor: Naive subsets generally had larger estimated clonotype richness than memory subsets. The small number of donors limited the genetic and exposure-history diversity represented. Rarefaction of sorted-subset datasets indicated incomplete sequencing despite the large sequencing depth. Sharing across several donors was observed for about 5% of naive CD4, under 4% of naive CD8, 2% to 2.5% of memory CD4, and roughly 0.43% of memory CD8 clonotypes. Pairwise subsampling indicated that sequencing depth was expected to affect the degree of clonotype sharing among donors. Compared with non-shared clonotypes, clonotypes shared by all four sorted-subset donors had higher generation probabilities. Only blood was sampled, and tissue TCR repertoires likely differ from those in blood.

On this clone itself: No antigen is known for it. No quality values exist for individual bases; no much larger clone is one base distant.

Trimming takes 3 bases from V and 0 bases from J, and the germline ends sit 4 bases apart. The CDR3 runs 13 residues from the cysteine to the phenylalanine. The retained sequence is limited to the CDR3, 39 bases, with the frame set at the first base. The germline V gene supplies CDR1 ENHRY and CDR2 SYGVKD. The donors were healthy, HIV-negative adults with no recently reported acute infections or vaccinations. Only Caucasian adults living in Nashville, Tennessee, USA were represented among the donors. Magnetic negative selection was used to enrich CD4+ T cells, after which naive cells were positively selected on CD45RA and the negative fraction became the memory subset. Blood was collected by leukapheresis, and PBMCs were isolated by Ficoll-Histopaque density gradient centrifugation and then cryopreserved in liquid nitrogen vapor phase. Analytical flow cytometry was used to check the purity and quantity of each magnetically sorted T cell population. Each sorted fraction had its genomic DNA isolated and then quantified by UV absorbance on a Nanodrop 2000c.

Using the deep immunoSEQ assay, multiplex PCR amplified TCR CDR3 regions from genomic DNA. Genomic DNA extracted from each cell subset was distributed evenly over all wells of several immunoSEQ 96-well plates, and each plate served as one replicate. For sorted subsets, roughly 0.2 ug genomic DNA, equal to 30,000 or so T cell genomes, was loaded into each replicate PCR. Purified libraries were quantified with a Qubit 3.0 fluorometer, sized on a Bioanalyzer 2100, and re-quantified with the KAPA Library Quantification kit. A separate single-read 150-cycle Illumina NextSeq 550 flow cell was used to sequence each immunoSEQ 96-well plate. Per the authors' processing: Because only junctional sequences without quality scores were contained in the immunoSEQ output, filtering matching that applied to full-length reads could not be performed. Sequences were annotated with PyIR, a Python wrapper for IgBLAST v1.9, and V/J genes and CDR3 were assigned using IMGT germline references. Any read was removed if the V/J assignment was weak (E-value above 1e-6), the CDR3 was missing, or the read contained stop codons, out-of-frame junctions, or ambiguous translated residues. V3J clonotypes were defined by identical inferred V gene, J gene, and CDR3 amino acid sequence. Percentage overlap between repertoires was calculated by dividing the number of shared unique clonotypes by the size of the smaller repertoire. Repertoire richness was assessed with RTK rarefaction, the Chao1 estimator, and Recon v2.1 estimates of unobserved clonotypes. Generation probabilities for all TCRbeta clonotypes obtained by the gDNA method from several donors were computed using OLGA. What TCRdb holds here is the immuneACCESS table cut down to in-frame rearrangements. Part of the clones is not present; checked against another copy, under half of the missing clones reflect an unresolved V gene, and the others are unexplained. The DNA gave D and trimming, while V, J and clone size come from that table. The sample records over a million clones, more than 75% of which are singletons. 0.6% to 0.7% of the sample comes from the top ten.

The sample consisted of memory CD4+ T cells from PBMCs. The sample's cell subset or site, from its label and the paper: CD45RA-negative fraction. The chain links TRBV10-3 with TRBJ2-3, with the D gene uncertain. The clonotype was recovered from a man between 18 and 35 years old in good health. Some clones in this sample may be carry-over from other donors' samples. The DNA sequence is TGTGCCATCAGTGAAGCTAGCACAGATACGCAGTATTTT. This gives the protein CAISEASTDTQYF.